The TCR beta chain described here comes from a study of OX40 agonist ivuxolimab in advanced cancers. As for the study in general: Averaging about 60 years in age, with a range of 23 to 79, the cohort was 80% to 90% male. Study findings and constraints: Compared with CD4+, CD8+ T cells on average had more expanded clones. Dose levels from 0.1 to 3.0 mg/kg saw CD4+ and CD8+ blood T cells expand clonally by week 6.

Cycle 7 day 1, cycle 4 day 1, and baseline were the timepoints at which blood was sampled. Repertoires were generated with immunoSEQ multiplex PCR, while TCRdb's copy carries only in-frame clones and drops some. The sample includes about 86,000 clones, approximately 88% of them seen just once. Germline lookup yields CDR1 SGHDN and CDR2 FVKESK. V lost 4 bases and J 5 bases, leaving 15 bases between the germline ends. The CDR3 extends over 15 amino acids. As to this clone: Its specificity is unknown.

The chain uses TRBV14 and TRBJ1-3, with unresolved D. Here the sequenced sample was CD4+ or CD8+ T cells sorted from blood, taken in a trial of the OX40 agonist ivuxolimab. The TCR was taken from an adult with an advanced solid tumor such as melanoma, head and neck, liver or kidney cancer. For the CDR3, the DNA is TGTGCCAGCAGCCCCAGCCAACCCCACAGAAACACCATATATTTT. Encoded protein: CASSPSQPHRNTIYF.